A single sample gave rise to the 18 T cell receptor beta chains below, sequenced in a study of identifying expanded T cells in peripheral blood. Using immunoSEQ multiplex PCR, the repertoire was profiled, and TCRdb retains in-frame clones only, with some absent. The sample lists fewer than 65,000 clones, 80% to 90% occurring once. Input material: blood. The receptors were gathered from a person aged 18 to 70 in good health.

CDR3 bases: TGTGCCAGCAGTCTCGGGCTAGGCGGGGCCCAGTACTTC. Its protein product is CASSLGLGGAQYF. The rearrangement links TRBV6-5 to TRBJ2-5; D possibly corresponds to TRBD2 (6 bases). This CDR3 has 13 residues. Trimming shortened V by 5 bases and J by 9 bases, and 16 bases separated the two germline ends. Germline assignment: CDR1 MNHEY and CDR2 SVGAGI.

CDR3: CASSLGATTSYEQYF. The CDR3 DNA reads as TGTGCCAGCAGCTTGGGAGCTACTACATCCTACGAGCAGTACTTC. The rearrangement links TRBV5-6 to TRBJ2-7; unclear D gene. This CDR3 spans 15 amino acids. Germline V gene sequence: CDR1 SGHDT, CDR2 YYEEEE. The V end was cut by 0 bases, the J end by 1 base, with 11 bases between.

This chain uses TRBV11-2 with TRBJ2-7; no firm D call. There are 15 residues in the CDR3. Trimming removed 5 bases at V and 7 bases at J, with 21 bases between. Germline V gives CDR1 SGHAT, CDR2 FQNNGV. The CDR3: CASSTGFNSFGEQYF. In nucleotides, the CDR3 is TGTGCCAGCAGCACTGGTTTCAACAGTTTCGGGGAGCAGTACTTC.

The rearrangement links TRBV5-8 to TRBJ2-3; D gene uncertain. This CDR3 spans 13 amino acids. Trimming removed 4 bases at V and 4 bases at J, with 10 bases between. Germline-derived CDR1 and CDR2 are SGHTS and YDEGEE. CDR3 coding DNA: TGTGCCAGCAGCCCGCGCGGACCAGATACGCAGTATTTT. It yields the protein CASSPRGPDTQYF.

This chain links TRBV2 with TRBJ2-7; possibly TRBD1 for D (5 bases). The CDR3 contains 13 residues. Trimming removed 1 base from V and 6 bases from J, with 10 bases in between. Germline CDR1 is SNHLY and CDR2 is FYNNEI. This chain's CDR3 is CASSEETVAEQYF. In DNA, the CDR3 is TGTGCCAGCAGTGAAGAGACAGTAGCCGAGCAGTACTTC.

This clone came up once. Here the CDR3 DNA reads TGTGCCTGGACCAGGGACTTTAACAATGAGCAGTTCTTC. Encoded protein: CAWTRDFNNEQFF. This chain connects TRBV30 to TRBJ2-1, with D perhaps TRBD2 (6 bases). Germline lookup yields CDR1 GTSNPN and CDR2 SVGIG (reference sequence). The CDR3 is 13 amino acids. Trimming shortened V by 4 bases and J by 5 bases, and 12 bases separated the two germline ends. The entire variable domain, with the rest obtained from reference TRBV30 and TRBJ2-1, is as follows: SQTIHQWPATLVQPVGSPLSLECTVEGTSNPNLYWYRQAAGRGLQLLFYSVGIGQISSEVPQNLSASRPQDRQFILSSKKLLLSDSGFYLCAWTRDFNNEQFFGPGTRLTVL.

This chain links TRBV10-3 with TRBJ2-1; 8 nucleotides agree with TRBD2. The CDR3 contains 14 residues. Germline CDR1 reads ENHRY; CDR2 reads SYGVKD. V lost 0 bases and J lost 12; bases outside the gene matches: 7. CDR3 DNA: TGTGCCATCAGTGAGTCAAGAGCGGGGGAGCGGCAGTTCTTC. It encodes CAISESRAGERQFF.

V is TRBV5-4 and J is TRBJ1-2; 11 positions match TRBD1. The germline CDR1 and CDR2 sequences are SGHNT and YYREEE (reference sequence). With 2 bases clipped from V and 7 bases from J, the junction kept 7 bases outside the gene matches. This CDR3 is 15 amino acids long. The CDR3 DNA is TGTGCCAGCAGCTTAGGACAGGGGGCCGGGTTTGGCTACACCTTC. This encodes CASSLGQGAGFGYTF.

CDR3: CASSYGTVNQPQHF. For the CDR3, the DNA is TGTGCCAGCAGCTACGGGACAGTCAATCAGCCCCAGCATTTT. V is TRBV7-2 and J is TRBJ1-5, with 7 bases lining up with TRBD1. Trimming removed 4 bases from V and 3 bases from J; junction bases left unmatched: 3. The CDR3 is 14 amino acids. CDR1 and CDR2 from the germline V gene are SGHTA and FQGNSA. Supplemented by reference TRBV7-2 and TRBJ1-5, the full variable domain reads GAGVSQSPSNKVTEKGKDVELRCDPISGHTALYWYRQSLGQGLEFLIYFQGNSAPDKSGLPSDRFSAERTGGSVSTLTIQRTQQEDSAVYLCASSYGTVNQPQHFGDGTRLSIL.

V is TRBV5-1 and J is TRBJ1-1; 8 bases match TRBD1. This CDR3 comprises 15 residues. Germline loops: CDR1 SGHRS, CDR2 YFSETQ. V shed 0 bases and J 4 bases; nucleotides not matched to a gene: 5. In DNA form, the CDR3 reads TGCGCCAGCAGCTTGGGGACAGGGTTGGGCACTGAAGCTTTCTTT. It is translated as CASSLGTGLGTEAFF.

The CDR3 DNA is TGTGCCACCAGCAGCCGGGGTAGCGGGAGCTACGAGCAGTACTTC. This encodes CATSSRGSGSYEQYF. The genes are TRBV15 and TRBJ2-7; 9 bases fit TRBD2. V gave up 3 bases and J gave up 3 bases; unmatched junction bases: 6. This CDR3 is 15 amino acids long. The germline gives CDR1 LNHNV, CDR2 YYDKDF (reference sequence).

J is TRBJ2-6 and V is TRBV19; 7 positions match TRBD1. From germline, CDR1 is LNHDA and CDR2 SQIVND (reference sequence). The CDR3 spans 14 residues. Trimming took 6 bases from V and 3 from J; bases not matched to a gene: 2. In DNA form, the CDR3 reads TGTGCCAGTAGGGGGACAGATGGGGCCAACGTCCTGACTTTC. Its protein is CASRGTDGANVLTF.

The rearrangement links TRBV6-1 to TRBJ2-7, with D maybe TRBD2 (5 bases). The CDR3 is 12 amino acids. In germline, CDR1 is MNHNS, CDR2 SASEGT. V was shortened by 5 bases and J by 2 bases, with 7 bases between the two germline ends. The CDR3 loop reads CASSPGTYEQYF. The CDR3 DNA sequence: TGTGCCAGCAGTCCGGGGACCTACGAGCAGTACTTC.

The J gene is TRBJ2-1, the V gene TRBV27, with D unresolved. V shed 2 bases and J shed 0 bases, with 8 bases lying between them. The CDR3 is made up of 15 amino acids. Germline V gives CDR1 MNHEY, CDR2 SMNVEV (reference sequence). The chain's CDR3 is CASSLQGSSYNEQFF. CDR3 coding DNA: TGTGCCAGCAGTTTACAAGGGTCCTCCTACAATGAGCAGTTCTTC.

CDR3 DNA sequence: TGCGCCAGCAGCCAAGATCTGGGCGGAGGGGGCAGCACAGATACGCAGTATTTT. As protein: CASSQDLGGGGSTDTQYF. The chain has TRBV4-3 and TRBJ2-3; possible D gene TRBD1, 7 bases. This CDR3 has 18 residues. Germline CDR1 LGHNA, CDR2 YSLEER. V was clipped by 0 bases and J by 0 bases, with 16 bases between them.

This chain joins TRBV30 and TRBJ2-3; TRBD1 matches 7 bases. The CDR3 extends over 17 amino acids. V gave up 1 base and J gave up 0 bases; unmatched junction bases: 10. Germline values: CDR1 GTSNPN, CDR2 SVGIG (reference sequence). The CDR3 sequence is CAWSEGRDSASTDTQYF. The CDR3 DNA is TGTGCCTGGAGTGAAGGTCGGGACAGCGCTAGCACAGATACGCAGTATTTT.

CDR3 protein: CASSLQGGQPQHF. Here the CDR3 DNA reads TGTGCCAGCAGCCTACAGGGTGGTCAGCCCCAGCATTTT. The rearrangement links TRBV7-2 to TRBJ1-5; D is possibly TRBD1 (6 bases). CDR1 is SGHTA and CDR2 is FQGNSA in the germline V gene. This CDR3 is 13 amino acids long. With 5 bases removed from V and 6 bases from J, the gap between germline ends came to 11 bases.

This chain joins TRBV10-2 and TRBJ2-5; the match to TRBD2 covers 10 bases. The junction had 8 bases not matched to a gene; V was cut back by 3 bases and J by 4 bases. CDR1 and CDR2 from the germline V gene are WSHSY and SAAADI. The CDR3 is 16 amino acids. The CDR3 protein is CASSDPQAGGSETQYF. The CDR3 DNA reads TGCGCCAGCAGTGACCCTCAAGCGGGGGGGTCAGAGACCCAGTACTTC.